A selection of T cell receptor beta chains follows, all from one sample in a study of shared clonotypes between healthy human individuals. TCRdb's table, derived via immunoSEQ multiplex PCR, lists solely in-frame clones and lacks some. The profile shows about 490,000 clones, around 80% of them singletons. The sequenced sample was PBMCs. The receptors derive from a woman between 35 and 50 years old in good health. Some clones in this sample may be carry-over from other donors' samples. Each CDR3 is given without its conserved first and last residue. Rows may omit the clone size; those that give it use once, few, many or a size class.

j_call clone_size v_call cdr3_aa
TRBJ1-2 - TRBV2 ASAQGLYGYT
TRBJ1-5 many TRBV30 AWNMGGNQPQH
TRBJ2-3 - TRBV7-8 ASSRTRTDRTDTQY
TRBJ2-1 - TRBV11-2 ASSLDPLRGSEQF
TRBJ2-5 once TRBV28 ASSPSYGISGTQHDQY
TRBJ2-1 - TRBV10-3 AISEFSRNEQF
TRBJ2-1 - TRBV27 ASRALRGRGQF
TRBJ2-3 - TRBV5-4 ASSFLSTDTQY
TRBJ1-2 - TRBV6-1 ASSTQGTASYGYT
TRBJ2-7 - TRBV28 AISLAGGYEQY